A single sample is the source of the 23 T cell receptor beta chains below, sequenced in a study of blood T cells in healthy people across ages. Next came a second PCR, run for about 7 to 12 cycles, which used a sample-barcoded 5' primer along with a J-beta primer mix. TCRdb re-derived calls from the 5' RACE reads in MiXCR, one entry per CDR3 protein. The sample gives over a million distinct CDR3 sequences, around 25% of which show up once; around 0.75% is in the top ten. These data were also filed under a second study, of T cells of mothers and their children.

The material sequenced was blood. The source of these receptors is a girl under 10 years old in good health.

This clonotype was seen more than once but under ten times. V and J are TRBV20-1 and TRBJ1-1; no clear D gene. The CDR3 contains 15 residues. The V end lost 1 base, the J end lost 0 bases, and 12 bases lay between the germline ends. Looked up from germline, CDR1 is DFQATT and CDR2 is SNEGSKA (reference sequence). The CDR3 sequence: CSARASGRMNTEAFF. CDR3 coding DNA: TGCAGTGCTAGAGCATCCGGCAGAATGAACACTGAAGCTTTCTTT.

CDR3 sequence: CASSVGISSETQYF. For the CDR3, the DNA is TGTGCCAGCAGCGTAGGTATTAGTTCGGAGACCCAGTACTTC. The gene calls are TRBV9 and TRBJ2-5; D uncertain. There are 14 residues in the CDR3. CDR1 SGDLS and CDR2 YYNGEE come from the germline V gene. The V gene lost 0 bases and the J gene lost 5 bases, with 11 bases spanning the gap.

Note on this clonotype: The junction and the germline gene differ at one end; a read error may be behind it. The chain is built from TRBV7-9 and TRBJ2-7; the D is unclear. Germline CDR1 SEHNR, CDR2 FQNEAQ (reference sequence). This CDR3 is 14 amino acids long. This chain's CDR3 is CANSLDFNLYEQYF. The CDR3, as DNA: TGTGCCAACAGCTTAGATTTTAACTTATACGAGCAGTACTTC.

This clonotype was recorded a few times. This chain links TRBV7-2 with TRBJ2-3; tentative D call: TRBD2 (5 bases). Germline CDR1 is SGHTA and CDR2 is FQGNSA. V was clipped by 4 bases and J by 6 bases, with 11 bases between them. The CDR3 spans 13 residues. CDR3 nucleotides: TGTGCCAGCAGCTGGGCGGGTCGGGATACGCAGTATTTT. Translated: CASSWAGRDTQYF.

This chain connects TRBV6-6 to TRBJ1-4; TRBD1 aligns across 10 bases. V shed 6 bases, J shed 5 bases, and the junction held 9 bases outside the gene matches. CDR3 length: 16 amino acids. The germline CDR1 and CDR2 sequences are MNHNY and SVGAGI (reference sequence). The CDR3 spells CASSTSPGQGNEKLFF. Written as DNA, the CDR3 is TGTGCCAGCAGCACCTCTCCGGGACAGGGGAATGAAAAACTGTTTTTT.

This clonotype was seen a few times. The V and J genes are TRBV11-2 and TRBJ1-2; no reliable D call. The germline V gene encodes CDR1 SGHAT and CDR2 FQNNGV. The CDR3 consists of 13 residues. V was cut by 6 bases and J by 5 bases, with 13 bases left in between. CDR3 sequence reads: CASSLNRIYGYTF. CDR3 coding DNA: TGTGCCAGCAGTCTCAATAGAATATATGGCTACACCTTC.

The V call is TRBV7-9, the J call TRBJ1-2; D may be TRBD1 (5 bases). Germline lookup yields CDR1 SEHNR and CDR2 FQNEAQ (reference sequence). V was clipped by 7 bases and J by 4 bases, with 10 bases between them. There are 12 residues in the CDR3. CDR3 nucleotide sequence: TGTGCCAGCAACCCTCAGGGCTATGGCTACACCTTC. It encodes CASNPQGYGYTF.

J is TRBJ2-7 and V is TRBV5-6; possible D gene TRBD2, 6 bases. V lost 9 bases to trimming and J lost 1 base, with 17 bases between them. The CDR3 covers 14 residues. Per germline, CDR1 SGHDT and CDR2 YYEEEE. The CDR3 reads CATRSGDGSYEQYF. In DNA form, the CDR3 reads TGTGCCACCAGGTCGGGGGATGGGTCCTACGAGCAGTACTTC.

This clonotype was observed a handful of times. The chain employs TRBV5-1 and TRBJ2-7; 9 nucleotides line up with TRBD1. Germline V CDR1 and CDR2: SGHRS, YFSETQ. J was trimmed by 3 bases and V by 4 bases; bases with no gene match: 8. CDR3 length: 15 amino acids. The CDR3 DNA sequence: TGCGCCAGCAGCGTCTCGGGACAGGGTGACTACGAGCAGTACTTC. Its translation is CASSVSGQGDYEQYF. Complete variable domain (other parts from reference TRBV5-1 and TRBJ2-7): KAGVTQTPRYLIKTRGQQVTLSCSPISGHRSVSWYQQTPGQGLQFLFEYFSETQRNKGNFPGRFSGRQFSNSRSEMNVSTLELGDSALYLCASSVSGQGDYEQYFGPGTRLTVT.

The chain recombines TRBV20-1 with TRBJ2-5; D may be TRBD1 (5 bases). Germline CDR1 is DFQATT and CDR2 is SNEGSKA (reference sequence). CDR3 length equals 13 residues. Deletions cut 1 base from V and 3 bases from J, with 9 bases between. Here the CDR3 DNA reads TGCAGTGCTAGAGTCAGGGTGGAAGAGACCCAGTACTTC. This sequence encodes CSARVRVEETQYF.

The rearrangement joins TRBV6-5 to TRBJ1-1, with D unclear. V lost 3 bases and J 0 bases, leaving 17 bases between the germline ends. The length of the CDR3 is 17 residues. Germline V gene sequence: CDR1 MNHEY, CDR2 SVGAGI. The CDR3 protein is CASSYGSRIPMNTEAFF. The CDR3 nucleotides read TGTGCCAGCAGTTATGGCAGTCGGATCCCCATGAACACTGAAGCTTTCTTT.

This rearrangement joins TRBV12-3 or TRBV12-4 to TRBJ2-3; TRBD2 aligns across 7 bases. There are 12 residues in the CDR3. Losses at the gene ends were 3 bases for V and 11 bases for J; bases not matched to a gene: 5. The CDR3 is CASSFGGGMQYF. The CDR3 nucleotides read TGTGCCAGCAGTTTTGGGGGAGGGATGCAGTATTTT.

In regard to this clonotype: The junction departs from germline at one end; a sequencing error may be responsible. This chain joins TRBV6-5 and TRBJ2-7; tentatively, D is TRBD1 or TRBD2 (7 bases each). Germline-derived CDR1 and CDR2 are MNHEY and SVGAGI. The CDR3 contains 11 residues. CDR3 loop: CASSYSGTEHF. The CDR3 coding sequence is TGTGCCAGCAGTTACAGCGGGACAGAACACTTC.

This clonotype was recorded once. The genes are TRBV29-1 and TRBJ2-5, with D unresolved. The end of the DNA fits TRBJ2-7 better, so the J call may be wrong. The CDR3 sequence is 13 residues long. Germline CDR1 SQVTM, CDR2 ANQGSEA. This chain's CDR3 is CSVAAPPAYEQYF. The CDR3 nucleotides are TGCAGCGTTGCCGCGCCCCCGGCCTACGAGCAGTACTTC.

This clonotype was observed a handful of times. CDR3 sequence (DNA): TGTGCCAGCAGTTCTGGGCCGGAGGATGAGCAGTACTTC. It translates to CASSSGPEDEQYF. This chain uses TRBV12-3 or TRBV12-4 with TRBJ2-7, with D maybe TRBD2 (5 bases). This CDR3 contains 13 residues. Trimming cost V 4 bases and J 7 bases, with 14 bases left between them.

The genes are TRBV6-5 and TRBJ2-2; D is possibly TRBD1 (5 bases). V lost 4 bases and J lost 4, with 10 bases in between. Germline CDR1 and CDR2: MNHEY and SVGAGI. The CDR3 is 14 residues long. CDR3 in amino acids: CASSWGIGTGELFF. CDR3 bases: TGTGCCAGCAGTTGGGGCATCGGCACCGGGGAGCTGTTTTTT.

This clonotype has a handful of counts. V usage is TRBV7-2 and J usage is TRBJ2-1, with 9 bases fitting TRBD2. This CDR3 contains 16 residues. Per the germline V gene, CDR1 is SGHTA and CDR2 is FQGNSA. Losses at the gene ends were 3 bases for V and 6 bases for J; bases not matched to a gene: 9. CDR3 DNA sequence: TGTGCCAGCAGCTTTTTTGTAGCGGGGGCCCGCAATGAGCAGTTCTTC. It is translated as CASSFFVAGARNEQFF.

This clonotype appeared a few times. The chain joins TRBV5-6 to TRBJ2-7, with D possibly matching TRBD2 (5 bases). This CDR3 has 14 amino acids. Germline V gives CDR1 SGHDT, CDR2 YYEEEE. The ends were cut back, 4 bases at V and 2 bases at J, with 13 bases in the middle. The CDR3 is CASSVSRTPYEQYF. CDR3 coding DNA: TGTGCCAGCAGCGTTAGCCGGACTCCCTACGAGCAGTACTTC. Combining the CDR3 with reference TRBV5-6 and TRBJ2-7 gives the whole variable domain DAGVTQSPTHLIKTRGQQVTLRCSPKSGHDTVSWYQQALGQGPQFIFQYYEEEERQRGNFPDRFSGHQFPNYSSELNVNALLLGDSALYLCASSVSRTPYEQYFGPGTRLTVT.

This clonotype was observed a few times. In nucleotides, the CDR3 is TGTGCCAGCAGCTTGGGACAGGACCTAAGGGGAGAGACCCAGTACTTC. Amino acids: CASSLGQDLRGETQYF. The chain employs TRBV6-1 and TRBJ2-5; 8 bases fit TRBD1. Looked up from germline, CDR1 is MNHNS and CDR2 is SASEGT. The V segment lost 6 bases and the J segment 4 bases; nucleotides outside the gene matches: 13. The CDR3 is made up of 16 amino acids.

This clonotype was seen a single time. CDR3 coding DNA: TGCGCCAGCAGCTCCGGTCCGACGCCAGAGACCCAGTACTTC. Translating it yields CASSSGPTPETQYF. The chain recombines TRBV5-1 with TRBJ2-5; D gene unclear. The V gene lost 3 bases and the J gene lost 4 bases, with 13 bases spanning the gap. This CDR3 is 14 amino acids long. The germline V gene encodes CDR1 SGHRS and CDR2 YFSETQ.

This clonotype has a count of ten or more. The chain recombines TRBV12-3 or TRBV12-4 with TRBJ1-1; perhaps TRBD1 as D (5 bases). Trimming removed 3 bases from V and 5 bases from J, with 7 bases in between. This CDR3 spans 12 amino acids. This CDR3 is CASSFGTTEAFF. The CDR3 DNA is TGTGCCAGCAGTTTTGGGACGACTGAAGCTTTCTTT.

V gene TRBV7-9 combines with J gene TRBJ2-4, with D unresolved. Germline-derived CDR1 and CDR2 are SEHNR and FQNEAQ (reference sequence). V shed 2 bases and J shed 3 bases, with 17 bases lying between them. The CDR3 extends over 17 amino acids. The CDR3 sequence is CASSLKSRWGDKNIQYF. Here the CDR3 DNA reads TGTGCCAGCAGCTTAAAGTCCCGTTGGGGTGACAAAAACATTCAGTACTTC.

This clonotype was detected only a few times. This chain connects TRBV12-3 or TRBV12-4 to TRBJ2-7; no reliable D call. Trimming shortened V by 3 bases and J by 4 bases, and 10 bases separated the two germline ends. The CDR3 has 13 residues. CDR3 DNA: TGTGCCAGCAGTTTCGCTAATGGGTACGAGCAGTACTTC. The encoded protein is CASSFANGYEQYF.